What follows describes a single TCR beta chain. Its antigen is unknown. Produced via immunoSEQ multiplex PCR; TCRdb's table is partial and in-frame only. Of about 350,000 clones listed, about 91% are singletons. Germline CDR1 and CDR2: SGHVS and FQNEAQ. The CDR3 spans 15 residues. V lost 5 bases and J lost 3, with 15 bases in between. The data belong to a study of Ad26.COV2.S vaccination and SARS-CoV-2 variants. The study, taken as a whole, reports: Vaccinated and placebo-treated recipients had similar non-spike TCR breadth.

The TCR sequence derives from a human donor who had recovered from COVID-19. The sample consisted of peripheral blood, taken after recovery from COVID-19. The rearrangement uses TRBV7-8 and TRBJ2-3; D is tentatively TRBD1 or TRBD2 (7 bases each). The CDR3 spells CASSPRGGQTDTQYF. DNA of the CDR3: TGTGCCAGCAGCCCCAGGGGGGGCCAAACAGATACGCAGTATTTT.